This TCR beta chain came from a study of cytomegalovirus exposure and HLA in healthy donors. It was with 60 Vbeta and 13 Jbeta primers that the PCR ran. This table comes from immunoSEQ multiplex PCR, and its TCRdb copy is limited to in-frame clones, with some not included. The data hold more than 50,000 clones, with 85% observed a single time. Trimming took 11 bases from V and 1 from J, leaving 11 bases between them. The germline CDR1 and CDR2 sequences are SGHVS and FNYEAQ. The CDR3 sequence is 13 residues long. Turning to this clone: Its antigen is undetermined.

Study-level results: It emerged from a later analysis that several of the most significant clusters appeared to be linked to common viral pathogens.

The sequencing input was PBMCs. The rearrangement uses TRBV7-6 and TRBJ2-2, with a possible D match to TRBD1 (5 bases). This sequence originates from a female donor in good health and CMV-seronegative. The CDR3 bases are TGTGCCCTACAGGAGATGAACACCGGGGAGCTGTTTTTT. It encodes CALQEMNTGELFF. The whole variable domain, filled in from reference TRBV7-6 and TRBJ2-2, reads GAGVSQSPRYKVTKRGQDVALRCDPISGHVSLYWYRQALGQGPEFLTYFNYEAQQDKSGLPNDRFSAERPEGSISTLTIQRTEQRDSAMYRCALQEMNTGELFFGEGSRLTVL.